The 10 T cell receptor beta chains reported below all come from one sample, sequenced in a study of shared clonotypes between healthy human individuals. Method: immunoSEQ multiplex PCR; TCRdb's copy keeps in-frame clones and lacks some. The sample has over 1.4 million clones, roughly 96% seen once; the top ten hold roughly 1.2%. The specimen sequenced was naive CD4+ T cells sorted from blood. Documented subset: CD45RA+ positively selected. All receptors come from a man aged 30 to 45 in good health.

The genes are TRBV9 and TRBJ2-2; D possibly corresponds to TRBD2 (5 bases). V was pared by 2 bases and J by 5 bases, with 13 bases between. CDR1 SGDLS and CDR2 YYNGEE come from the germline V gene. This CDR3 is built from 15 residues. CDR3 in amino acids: CASSVTRETTGELFF. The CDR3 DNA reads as TGTGCCAGCAGCGTTACGAGGGAGACGACCGGGGAGCTGTTTTTT.

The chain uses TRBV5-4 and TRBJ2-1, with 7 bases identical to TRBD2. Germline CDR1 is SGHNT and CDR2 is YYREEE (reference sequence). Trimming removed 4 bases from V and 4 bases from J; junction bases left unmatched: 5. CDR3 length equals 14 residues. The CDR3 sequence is CASSRPSGYNEQFF. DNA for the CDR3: TGTGCCAGCAGCAGGCCTAGCGGATACAATGAGCAGTTCTTC.

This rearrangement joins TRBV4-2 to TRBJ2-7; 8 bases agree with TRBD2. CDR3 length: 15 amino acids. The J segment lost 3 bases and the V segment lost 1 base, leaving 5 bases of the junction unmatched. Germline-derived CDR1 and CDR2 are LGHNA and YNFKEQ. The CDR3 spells CASSQVRTSIYEQYF. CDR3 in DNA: TGTGCCAGCAGCCAAGTCAGGACTAGCATCTACGAGCAGTACTTC.

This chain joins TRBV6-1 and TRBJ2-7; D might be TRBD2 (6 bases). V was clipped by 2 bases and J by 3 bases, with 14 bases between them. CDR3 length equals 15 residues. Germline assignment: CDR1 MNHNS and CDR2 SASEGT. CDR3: CASSEPKGLYYEQYF. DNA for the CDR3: TGTGCCAGCAGTGAACCCAAGGGACTCTACTACGAGCAGTACTTC.

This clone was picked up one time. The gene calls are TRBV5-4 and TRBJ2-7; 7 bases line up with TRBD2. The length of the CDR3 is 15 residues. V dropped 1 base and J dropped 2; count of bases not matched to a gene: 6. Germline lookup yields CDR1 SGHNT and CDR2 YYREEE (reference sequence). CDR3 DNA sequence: TGTGCCAGCAGCTTGACCGCCGGGACTACCTACGAGCAGTACTTC. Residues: CASSLTAGTTYEQYF.

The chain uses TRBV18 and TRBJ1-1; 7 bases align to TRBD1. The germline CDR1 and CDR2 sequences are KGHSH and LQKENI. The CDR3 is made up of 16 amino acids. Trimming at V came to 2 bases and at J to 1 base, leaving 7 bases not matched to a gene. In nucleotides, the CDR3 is TGTGCCAGCTCACCAGAGACAGGGCGCGCGAACACTGAAGCTTTCTTT. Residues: CASSPETGRANTEAFF. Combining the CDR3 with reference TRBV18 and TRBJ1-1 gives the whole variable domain NAGVMQNPRHLVRRRGQEARLRCSPMKGHSHVYWYRQLPEEGLKFMVYLQKENIIDESGMPKERFSAEFPKEGPSILRIQQVVRGDSAAYFCASSPETGRANTEAFFGQGTRLTVV.

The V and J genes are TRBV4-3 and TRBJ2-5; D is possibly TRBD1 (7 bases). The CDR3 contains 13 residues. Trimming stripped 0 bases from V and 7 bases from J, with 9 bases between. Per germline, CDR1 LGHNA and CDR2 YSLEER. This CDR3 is CASSQDQGGTQYF. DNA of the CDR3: TGCGCCAGCAGCCAAGACCAGGGGGGGACCCAGTACTTC.

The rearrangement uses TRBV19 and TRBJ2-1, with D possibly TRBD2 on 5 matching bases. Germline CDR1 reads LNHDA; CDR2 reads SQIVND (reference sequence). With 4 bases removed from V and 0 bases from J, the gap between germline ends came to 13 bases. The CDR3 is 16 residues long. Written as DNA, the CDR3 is TGTGCCAGTAGTACCCCTAGCCGTAGCTCCTACAATGAGCAGTTCTTC. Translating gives CASSTPSRSSYNEQFF.

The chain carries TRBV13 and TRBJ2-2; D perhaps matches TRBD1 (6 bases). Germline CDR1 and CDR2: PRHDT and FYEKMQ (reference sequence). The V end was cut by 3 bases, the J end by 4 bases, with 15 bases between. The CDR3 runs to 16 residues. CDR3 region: CASSFSRGVSTGELFF. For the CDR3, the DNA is TGTGCCAGCAGCTTCTCCAGGGGAGTAAGCACCGGGGAGCTGTTTTTT.

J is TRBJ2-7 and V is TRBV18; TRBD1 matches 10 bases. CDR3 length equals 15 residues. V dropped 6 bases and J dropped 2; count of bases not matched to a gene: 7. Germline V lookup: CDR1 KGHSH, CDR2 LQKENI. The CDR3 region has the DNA TGTGCCAGCTCCGTACCGGGACAGGGGACCTACGAGCAGTACTTC. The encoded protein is CASSVPGQGTYEQYF.